This T cell receptor (beta chain) is drawn from a study of cytomegalovirus exposure and HLA in healthy donors. Study-level results: With later analysis, a missense DCLRE1C variant became linked to TCR beta V- and J-gene trimming.

The germline V and J ends were trimmed by 0 bases and 2 bases, with 9 bases remaining between them. Looked up from germline, CDR1 is SGHNT and CDR2 is YYREEE (reference sequence). This CDR3 contains 15 residues. The primer mix had 60 Vbeta and 13 Jbeta primers. Repertoires were generated with immunoSEQ multiplex PCR, while TCRdb's copy carries only in-frame clones and drops some. The sample lists under 250,000 clones; approximately 80% were seen once. This clone was detected only a few times. Its antigen is currently unknown. The sample has other DNA sequences that encode this CDR3 too. This sequence originates from a male donor in good health and CMV-seronegative. The rearrangement links TRBV5-4 to TRBJ2-1, with D perhaps matching TRBD2 (5 bases). The material sequenced was PBMCs. The CDR3 DNA follows: TGTGCCAGCAGCTTGGAGAGCGGTCCCTACAATGAGCAGTTCTTC. It codes for CASSLESGPYNEQFF.